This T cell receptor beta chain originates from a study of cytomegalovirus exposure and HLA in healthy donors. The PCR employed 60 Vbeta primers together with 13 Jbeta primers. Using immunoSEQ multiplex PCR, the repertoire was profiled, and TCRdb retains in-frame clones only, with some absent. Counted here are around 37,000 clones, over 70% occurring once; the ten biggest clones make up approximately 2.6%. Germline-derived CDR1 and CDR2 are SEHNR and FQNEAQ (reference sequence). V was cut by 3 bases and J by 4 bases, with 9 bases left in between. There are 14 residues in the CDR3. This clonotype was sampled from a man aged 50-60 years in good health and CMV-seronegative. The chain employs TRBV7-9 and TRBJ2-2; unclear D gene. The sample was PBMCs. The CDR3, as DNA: TGTGCCAGCAGCTTCATCACGGGCACCGGGGAGCTGTTTTTT. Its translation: CASSFITGTGELFF.